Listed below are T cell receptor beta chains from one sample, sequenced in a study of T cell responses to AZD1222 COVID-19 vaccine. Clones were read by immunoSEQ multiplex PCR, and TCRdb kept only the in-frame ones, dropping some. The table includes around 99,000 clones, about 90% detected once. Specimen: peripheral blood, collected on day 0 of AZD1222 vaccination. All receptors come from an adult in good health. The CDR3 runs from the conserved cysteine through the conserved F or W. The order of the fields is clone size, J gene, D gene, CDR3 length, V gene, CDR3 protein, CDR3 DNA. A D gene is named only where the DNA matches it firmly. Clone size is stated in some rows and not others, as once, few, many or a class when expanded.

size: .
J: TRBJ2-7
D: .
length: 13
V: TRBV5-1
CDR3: CASSLDSSEEQYF
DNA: TGCGCCAGCAGCCTGGACAGCTCCGAAGAGCAGTACTTC

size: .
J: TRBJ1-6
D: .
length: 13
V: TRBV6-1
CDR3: CASSEAAKSPLHF
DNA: TGTGCCAGCAGTGAAGCGGCAAAATCACCCCTCCACTTT

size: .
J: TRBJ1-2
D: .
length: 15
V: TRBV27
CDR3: CASSLGVARESGYTF
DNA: TGTGCCAGCAGTTTAGGGGTTGCCCGTGAGTCGGGCTACACCTTC

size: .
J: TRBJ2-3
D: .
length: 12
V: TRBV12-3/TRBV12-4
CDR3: CASGGSPDTQYF
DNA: TGTGCCAGCGGGGGATCCCCAGATACGCAGTATTTT

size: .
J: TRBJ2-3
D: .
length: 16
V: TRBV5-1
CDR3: CASSFPLAGSTDTQYF
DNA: TGCGCCAGCAGCTTCCCCCTTGCGGGATCCACAGATACGCAGTATTTT

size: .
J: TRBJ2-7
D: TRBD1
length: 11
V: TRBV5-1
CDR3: CASRTGGEQYF
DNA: TGCGCCAGCAGGACAGGGGGCGAGCAGTACTTC

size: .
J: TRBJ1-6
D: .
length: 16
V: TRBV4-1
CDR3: CASSQDQGEAHSPLHF
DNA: TGCGCCAGCAGCCAAGATCAGGGCGAAGCTCATTCACCCCTCCACTTT

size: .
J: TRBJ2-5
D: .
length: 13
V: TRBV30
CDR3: CAWSVRGSETQYF
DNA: TGTGCCTGGAGTGTGCGGGGATCGGAGACCCAGTACTTC

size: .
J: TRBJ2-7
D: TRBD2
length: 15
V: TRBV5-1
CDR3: CASSHGTSGTYEQYF
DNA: TGCGCCAGCAGCCATGGGACTAGCGGGACCTACGAGCAGTACTTC

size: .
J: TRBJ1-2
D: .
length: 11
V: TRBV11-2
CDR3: CATGGNYGYTF
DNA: TGTGCCACCGGAGGTAACTATGGCTACACCTTC

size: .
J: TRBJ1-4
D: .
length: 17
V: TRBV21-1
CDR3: CASSGSQGRAFNEKLFF
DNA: TGTGCCAGCAGCGGGTCCCAAGGCAGGGCCTTTAATGAAAAACTGTTTTTT

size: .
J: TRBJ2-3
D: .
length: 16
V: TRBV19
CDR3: CASSRPGGQGPDTQYF
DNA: TGTGCCAGTAGTAGACCTGGAGGGCAGGGGCCAGATACGCAGTATTTT

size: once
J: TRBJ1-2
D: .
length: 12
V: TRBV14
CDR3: CASSQANYGYTF
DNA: TGTGCCAGCAGCCAAGCCAACTATGGCTACACCTTC

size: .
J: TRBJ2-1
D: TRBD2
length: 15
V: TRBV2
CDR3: CASRQTSGANNEQFF
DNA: TGTGCCAGCAGGCAGACTAGCGGGGCGAACAATGAGCAGTTCTTC

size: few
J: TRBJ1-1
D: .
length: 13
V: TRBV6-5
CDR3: CASREGSYTEAFF
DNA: TGTGCCAGCAGGGAGGGCTCCTACACTGAAGCTTTCTTT

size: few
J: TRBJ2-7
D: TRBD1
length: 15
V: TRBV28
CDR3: CASSLPGQGGYEQYF
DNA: TGTGCCAGCAGTCTCCCCGGACAGGGGGGATACGAGCAGTACTTC

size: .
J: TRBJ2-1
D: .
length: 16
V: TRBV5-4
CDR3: CASSLVFGGRHNEQFF
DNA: TGTGCCAGCAGCTTGGTGTTCGGAGGACGTCACAATGAGCAGTTCTTC

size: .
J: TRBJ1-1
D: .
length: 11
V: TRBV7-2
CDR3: CASNLDTEAFF
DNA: TGTGCCAGCAATTTGGACACTGAAGCTTTCTTT

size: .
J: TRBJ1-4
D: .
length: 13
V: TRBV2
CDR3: CASSGGLGEKLFF
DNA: TGTGCCAGCAGTGGGGGATTAGGGGAAAAACTGTTTTTT

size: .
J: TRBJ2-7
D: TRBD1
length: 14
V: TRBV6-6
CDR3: CASSYGQGPDEQYF
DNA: TGTGCCAGCAGTTACGGACAGGGACCCGACGAGCAGTACTTC

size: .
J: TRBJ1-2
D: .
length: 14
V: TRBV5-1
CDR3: CASSLEMVGQTDTF
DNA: TGCGCCAGCAGCTTGGAGATGGTGGGGCAAACGGACACCTTC

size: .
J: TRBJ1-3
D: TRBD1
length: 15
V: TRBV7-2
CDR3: CASSLAGGYGNTIYF
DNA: TGTGCCAGCAGCTTGGCAGGGGGCTATGGAAACACCATATATTTT

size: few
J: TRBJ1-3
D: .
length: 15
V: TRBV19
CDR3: CASSIPRSSGNTIYF
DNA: TGTGCCAGTAGTATTCCCCGGAGCTCTGGAAACACCATATATTTT

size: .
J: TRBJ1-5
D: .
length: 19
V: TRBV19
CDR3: CASRRYTGDSRYSNQPQHF
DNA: TGTGCCAGTAGAAGGTACACGGGAGACAGCCGATATAGCAATCAGCCCCAGCATTTT

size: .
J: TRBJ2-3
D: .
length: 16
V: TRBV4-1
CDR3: CASSPSTATLTDTQYF
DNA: TGCGCCAGCAGCCCTTCGACGGCGACACTCACAGATACGCAGTATTTT

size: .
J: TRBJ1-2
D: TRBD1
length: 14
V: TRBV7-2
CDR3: CASSFGTGMYGYTF
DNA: TGTGCCAGCAGCTTCGGGACAGGGATGTATGGCTACACCTTC

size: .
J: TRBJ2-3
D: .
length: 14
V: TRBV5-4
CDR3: CASSRMGFTDTQYF
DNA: TGTGCCAGCAGCAGGATGGGGTTTACAGATACGCAGTATTTT

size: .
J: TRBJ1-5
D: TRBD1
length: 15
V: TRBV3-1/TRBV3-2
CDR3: CASSQGTGFNQPQHF
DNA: TGTGCCAGCAGCCAAGGGACAGGGTTTAATCAGCCCCAGCATTTT

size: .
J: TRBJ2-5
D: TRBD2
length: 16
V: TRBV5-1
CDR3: CASSLWTSGSHETQYF
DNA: TGCGCCAGCAGCCTGTGGACTAGCGGGAGTCACGAGACCCAGTACTTC

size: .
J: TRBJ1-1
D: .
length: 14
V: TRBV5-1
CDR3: CASSGGRSDTEAFF
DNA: TGCGCCAGCAGCGGCGGCAGATCGGACACTGAAGCTTTCTTT

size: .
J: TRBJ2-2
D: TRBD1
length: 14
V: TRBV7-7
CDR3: CASSLGQGAGELFF
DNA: TGTGCTAGCAGCTTGGGACAGGGGGCCGGGGAGCTGTTTTTT

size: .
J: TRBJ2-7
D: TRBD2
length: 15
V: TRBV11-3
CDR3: CASSPGVAGTYEQYF
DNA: TGTGCCAGCAGCCCCGGAGTAGCGGGCACCTACGAGCAGTACTTC

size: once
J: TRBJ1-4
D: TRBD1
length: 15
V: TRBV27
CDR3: CASSIQGAGMEKLFF
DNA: TGTGCCAGCAGCATCCAGGGGGCAGGGATGGAAAAACTGTTTTTT

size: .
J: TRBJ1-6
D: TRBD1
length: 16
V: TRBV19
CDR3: CASSRGGAGYNSPLHF
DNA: TGTGCCAGTAGTAGAGGGGGCGCAGGTTATAATTCACCCCTCCACTTT

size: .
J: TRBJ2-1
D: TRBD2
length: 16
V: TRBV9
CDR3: CASSVRASGIYNEQFF
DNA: TGTGCCAGCAGCGTAAGAGCTAGCGGGATTTACAATGAGCAGTTCTTC

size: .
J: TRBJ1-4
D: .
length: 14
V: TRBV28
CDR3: CASSLGQGNEKLFF
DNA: TGTGCCAGCAGTTTAGGGCAGGGGAATGAAAAACTGTTTTTT

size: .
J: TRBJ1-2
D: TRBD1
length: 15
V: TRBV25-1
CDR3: CATSGRTGAVYGYTF
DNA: TGTGCCACCAGTGGGAGGACAGGGGCGGTCTATGGCTACACCTTC

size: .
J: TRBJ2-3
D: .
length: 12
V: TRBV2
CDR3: CASSPVADTQYF
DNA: TGTGCCAGCAGTCCTGTCGCGGATACGCAGTATTTT

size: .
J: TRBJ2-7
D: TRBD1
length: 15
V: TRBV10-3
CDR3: CAISQWTGSSYEQYF
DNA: TGTGCCATCAGTCAATGGACAGGTAGCTCCTACGAGCAGTACTTC

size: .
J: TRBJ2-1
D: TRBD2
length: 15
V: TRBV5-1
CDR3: CASSLALAEHNEQFF
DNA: TGCGCCAGCAGCTTGGCTCTAGCGGAGCACAATGAGCAGTTCTTC

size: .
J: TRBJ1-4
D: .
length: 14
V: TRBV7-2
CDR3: CASSLDLGALILFF
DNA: TGTGCCAGCAGCTTAGATCTCGGCGCCTTGATACTGTTTTTT

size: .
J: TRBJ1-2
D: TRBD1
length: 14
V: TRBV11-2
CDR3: CASSSTGGVYGYTF
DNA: TGTGCCAGCAGCTCGACAGGGGGCGTCTATGGCTACACCTTC

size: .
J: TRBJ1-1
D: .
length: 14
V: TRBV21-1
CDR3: CASSKEPVNTEAFF
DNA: TGTGCCAGCAGCAAAGAACCTGTGAACACTGAAGCTTTCTTT

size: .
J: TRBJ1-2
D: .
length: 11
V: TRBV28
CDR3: CASSLSYGYTF
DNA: TGTGCCAGCAGTTTAAGCTATGGCTACACCTTC

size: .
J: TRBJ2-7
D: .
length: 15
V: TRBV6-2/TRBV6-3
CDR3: CASSAEGGGTYEQYF
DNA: TGTGCCAGCAGCGCGGAGGGGGGAGGGACCTACGAGCAGTACTTC

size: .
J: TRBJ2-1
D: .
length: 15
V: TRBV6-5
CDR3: CASSYTPRALNEQFF
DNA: TGTGCCAGCAGTTACACTCCTCGAGCACTCAATGAGCAGTTCTTC